The 30 T cell receptor beta chains reported below all come from one sample, sequenced in a study of blood T cell repertoires in COVID-19. Assay: immunoSEQ multiplex PCR; the TCRdb copy retains only in-frame clones and omits some. The sample holds about 35,000 clones; roughly 73% are singletons and the top ten take roughly 15%. The specimen was peripheral blood. The receptor source for this set is a man older than 75 with active or convalescent COVID-19.

The J gene is TRBJ1-4, the V gene TRBV30; 7 nucleotides align to TRBD1. There are 15 residues in the CDR3. The germline V gene has CDR1 GTSNPN and CDR2 SVGIG (reference sequence). J gave up 3 bases and V 8 bases, and 12 bases lay outside the gene matches. CDR3 residues: CAGRRTGKANEKLFF. The CDR3 DNA reads as TGTGCCGGACGCAGGACAGGCAAGGCTAATGAAAAACTGTTTTTT.

The chain combines TRBV19 with TRBJ2-3, with a possible D match to TRBD2 (6 bases). The length of the CDR3 is 13 residues. Germline values: CDR1 LNHDA, CDR2 SQIVND (reference sequence). Trimming took 3 bases from V and 4 from J, leaving 8 bases between them. This CDR3 is CASSIPGADTQYF. For the CDR3, the DNA is TGTGCCAGTAGTATCCCGGGGGCAGATACGCAGTATTTT.

The chain carries TRBV11-2 and TRBJ1-2; D unresolved. The CDR3 has 12 amino acids. Germline CDR1 and CDR2: SGHAT and FQNNGV. Trimming stripped 3 bases from V and 6 bases from J, with 8 bases between. The CDR3 DNA reads TGTGCCAGCAGCTTGTGGGAGAATGGCTACACCTTC. It translates to CASSLWENGYTF.

In its sample, this clone was seen once. The V and J genes are TRBV9 and TRBJ2-7; the D is unclear. The CDR3 length is 14 residues. Germline CDR1 SGDLS, CDR2 YYNGEE. V lost 0 bases to trimming and J lost 6 bases, with 13 bases between them. The CDR3 DNA is TGTGCCAGCAGCGTAGGGTCAGACATCGCCGAGCAGTACTTC. Encoded protein: CASSVGSDIAEQYF.

This CDR3 reads CAANQGYEQYF. In DNA form, the CDR3 reads TGTGCCGCCAATCAGGGCTACGAGCAGTACTTC. V is TRBV28 and J is TRBJ2-7; weak D call: TRBD1 (5 bases). Germline assignment: CDR1 MDHEN and CDR2 SYDVKM. Trimming removed 11 bases from V and 3 bases from J, with 11 bases in between. The CDR3 covers 11 residues.

The chain couples TRBV10-1 to TRBJ2-2; no definite D call. V shed 1 base and J shed 7 bases, with 10 bases lying between them. The CDR3 runs to 14 residues. CDR1 WNHNN and CDR2 SYGVQD come from the germline V gene (reference sequence). CDR3 amino acids: CASSEFTRSGELFF. The CDR3 bases are TGCGCCAGCAGTGAGTTCACGCGTAGCGGGGAGCTGTTTTTT.

This chain joins TRBV10-2 and TRBJ1-4, with 10 bases lining up with TRBD1. Germline lookup yields CDR1 WSHSY and CDR2 SAAADI. CDR3 length equals 15 residues. Trimming removed 3 bases from V and 4 bases from J; junction bases left unmatched: 2. The CDR3 region is CASSERDRGNEKLFF. The DNA of the CDR3 is TGCGCCAGCAGTGAAAGGGACAGGGGTAATGAAAAACTGTTTTTT.

This clone came up a few times. This chain links TRBV12-3 or TRBV12-4 with TRBJ2-1; 10 bases line up with TRBD2. The CDR3 spans 13 residues. The ends lost 5 bases at V and 6 bases at J; junction bases unmatched: 1. The CDR3 DNA reads as TGTGCCAGCAGTAGCGGGAGGGGCAATGAGCAGTTCTTC. This gives the protein CASSSGRGNEQFF.

The V gene is TRBV7-9, the J gene TRBJ2-5, with D possibly being TRBD2 (6 bases). V was cut by 1 base and J by 1 base, with 10 bases left in between. Germline assignment: CDR1 SEHNR and CDR2 FQNEAQ (reference sequence). The length of the CDR3 is 15 residues. The CDR3 region has the DNA TGTGCCAGCAGCTTAGTTGGGGGAGGCCAAGAGACCCAGTACTTC. Its protein is CASSLVGGGQETQYF.

This rearrangement joins TRBV2 to TRBJ1-2; a weak D match, TRBD1 (6 bases). Germline assignment: CDR1 SNHLY and CDR2 FYNNEI. The length of the CDR3 is 13 residues. With 4 bases removed from V and 4 bases from J, the gap between germline ends came to 10 bases. The CDR3 sequence is CASSVQGTYGYTF. The CDR3 DNA follows: TGTGCCAGCAGTGTGCAGGGGACCTATGGCTACACCTTC.

This sequence joins TRBV7-9 and TRBJ1-5; 7 bases line up with TRBD1. CDR3 length equals 15 residues. Germline loops: CDR1 SEHNR, CDR2 FQNEAQ (reference sequence). With 3 bases clipped from V and 1 base from J, the junction kept 3 bases outside the gene matches. The CDR3 nucleotides read TGTGCCAGCAGCTTGTCAGGGGGAAGCAATCAGCCCCAGCATTTT. Protein sequence: CASSLSGGSNQPQHF.

The chain carries TRBV6-6 and TRBJ2-5, with a possible D match to TRBD2 (6 bases). This CDR3 is built from 14 residues. The V end lost 1 base, the J end lost 3 bases, and 9 bases lay between the germline ends. Germline CDR1 is MNHNY and CDR2 is SVGAGI (reference sequence). CDR3 residues: CASSYWGGKETQYF. The CDR3 region has the DNA TGTGCCAGCAGTTACTGGGGCGGGAAAGAGACCCAGTACTTC.

The genes are TRBV19 and TRBJ1-1; 8 bases line up with TRBD1. V gave up 7 bases and J gave up 7 bases; unmatched junction bases: 11. Germline V gene sequence: CDR1 LNHDA, CDR2 SQIVND (reference sequence). The CDR3 has 14 amino acids. The CDR3 is CASTSGQGAVEAFF. CDR3 sequence (DNA): TGTGCCAGTACCTCAGGGCAGGGGGCGGTTGAAGCTTTCTTT.

This clone was detected only once. This sequence joins TRBV10-2 and TRBJ1-1; D might be TRBD1 (5 bases). The CDR3 extends over 14 amino acids. Germline CDR1 and CDR2: WSHSY and SAAADI. The V and J ends lost 4 bases and 6 bases respectively, with 15 bases between them. As DNA, the CDR3 is TGCGCCAGCAGTGGAGCGGGGGGTAGGGCTGAAGCTTTCTTT. Its protein product is CASSGAGGRAEAFF.

This clone was seen a handful of times. The chain carries TRBV6-2 or TRBV6-3 and TRBJ2-1; D ambiguous. The CDR3 loop spans 18 amino acids. V was pared by 2 bases and J by 5 bases, with 22 bases between. In germline, CDR1 is MNHEY, CDR2 SVGEGT. This CDR3 is CASSYDAWLGARNNEQFF. For the CDR3, the DNA is TGTGCCAGCAGTTACGACGCTTGGTTGGGCGCTCGGAACAATGAGCAGTTCTTC.

V is TRBV2 and J is TRBJ2-3, with a weak D call TRBD2 (6 bases). The CDR3 covers 13 residues. V was clipped by 6 bases and J by 5 bases, with 12 bases between them. CDR1 is SNHLY, CDR2 FYNNEI, per germline. CDR3 DNA sequence: TGTGCCAGCAGCCGGGAGCAAGGAGATACGCAGTATTTT. It encodes CASSREQGDTQYF.

This clone has just a few counts. The rearrangement uses TRBV27 and TRBJ2-7; TRBD1 matches 8 bases. The V gene's germline CDR1 is MNHEY and CDR2 SMNVEV (reference sequence). This CDR3 spans 14 amino acids. Trimming removed 8 bases from V and 3 bases from J; junction bases left unmatched: 9. The CDR3 loop reads CASGGQGTSYEQYF. Here the CDR3 DNA reads TGTGCCAGCGGCGGACAGGGAACGAGCTACGAGCAGTACTTC.

The rearrangement joins TRBV5-1 to TRBJ2-3; 10 bases line up with TRBD1. The CDR3 is made up of 15 amino acids. Germline V gene data show CDR1 as SGHRS and CDR2 as YFSETQ. J was trimmed by 5 bases and V by 4 bases; bases with no gene match: 7. CDR3 DNA: TGCGCCAGCAGCGGGCCGACAGGGGGCGAAGATACGCAGTATTTT. This translates into CASSGPTGGEDTQYF.

The chain combines TRBV27 with TRBJ2-3; D unclear. The CDR3 is 14 amino acids. Trimming pared 2 bases from V and 2 bases from J, leaving 8 bases between. Germline V lookup: CDR1 MNHEY, CDR2 SMNVEV (reference sequence). CDR3: CASSLGSYTDTQYF. CDR3 in DNA: TGTGCCAGCAGTTTAGGTAGCTACACAGATACGCAGTATTTT.

The rearrangement joins TRBV7-2 to TRBJ1-1, with 8 bases lining up with TRBD1. The CDR3 is 15 residues long. V lost 0 bases and J lost 7; bases outside the gene matches: 7. Looked up from germline, CDR1 is SGHTA and CDR2 is FQGNSA. The CDR3 DNA follows: TGTGCCAGCAGCTTAGCAGGACAGGGAAAAAGTGAAGCTTTCTTT. The encoded protein is CASSLAGQGKSEAFF.

The V and J genes are TRBV6-2 or TRBV6-3 and TRBJ2-1; D might be TRBD2 (5 bases). Germline V gene sequence: CDR1 MNHEY, CDR2 SVGEGT. V lost 4 bases and J lost 9, with 16 bases in between. The CDR3 sequence is 14 residues long. CDR3 in DNA: TGTGCCAGCAGTTCCCAGCTTGAGGGTTCTGAGCAGTTCTTC. It encodes CASSSQLEGSEQFF.

This chain connects TRBV10-3 to TRBJ2-1; TRBD2 matches 13 bases. CDR1 ENHRY and CDR2 SYGVKD come from the germline V gene. This CDR3 has 15 residues. The V gene end was trimmed by 6 bases and the J gene end by 4 bases; junction bases not matched to a gene: 3. CDR3 in amino acids: CAIRRTSGRYNEQFF. DNA of the CDR3: TGTGCCATCAGGAGGACTAGCGGGAGATACAATGAGCAGTTCTTC.

V gene TRBV27 combines with J gene TRBJ1-6; D is unresolved. Trimming took off 4 bases at V and 0 bases at J, with 10 bases between the two ends. The CDR3 has 16 amino acids. Germline assignment: CDR1 MNHEY and CDR2 SMNVEV (reference sequence). The CDR3 protein is CASSWSPSSYNSPLHF. The CDR3 nucleotides are TGTGCCAGCAGTTGGAGTCCTTCCTCCTATAATTCACCCCTCCACTTT.

This clone has a single count. The chain employs TRBV7-9 and TRBJ1-1; D is perhaps TRBD1 (5 bases). This CDR3 region has 11 residues. The germline V gene has CDR1 SEHNR and CDR2 FQNEAQ (reference sequence). Between the trimmed V and J ends, which lost 5 bases and 7 bases, there was a span of 8 bases. The CDR3 region is CASSRDSEAFF. In nucleotides, the CDR3 is TGTGCCAGCAGCCGAGACAGTGAAGCTTTCTTT.

The V call is TRBV6-5, the J call TRBJ1-1, with no clear D. Looked up from germline, CDR1 is MNHEY and CDR2 is SVGAGI. The CDR3 is made up of 16 amino acids. V lost 1 base to trimming and J lost 4 bases, with 16 bases between them. The DNA of the CDR3 is TGTGCCAGCAGTTACTGGAGCCCCAACCTGGGCACTGAAGCTTTCTTT. Amino acids: CASSYWSPNLGTEAFF.

This chain uses TRBV11-3 with TRBJ2-7, with D possibly matching TRBD1 (6 bases). Trimming cost V 4 bases and J 5 bases, with 24 bases left between them. The CDR3 covers 17 residues. Germline-derived CDR1 and CDR2 are SGHNT and YENEEA. As DNA, the CDR3 is TGTGCCAGCAGCTCCGATTACTCGACAGGAATCAGTCACGAGCAGTACTTC. Translation gives CASSSDYSTGISHEQYF.

This clone was counted between two and nine times. The CDR3 loop reads CASSEWSGALTDTQYF. The CDR3 nucleotides are TGTGCCAGCAGTGAATGGAGCGGGGCCCTCACAGATACGCAGTATTTT. The rearrangement uses TRBV2 and TRBJ2-3; TRBD2 aligns across 7 bases. J lost 2 bases, V lost 2 bases, and 7 bases had no gene match. This CDR3 region has 16 residues. Per the germline V gene, CDR1 is SNHLY and CDR2 is FYNNEI.

In DNA, the CDR3 is TGTGCCAGCACAGTGGGACAGTTCAATTCACCCCTCCACTTT. This gives the protein CASTVGQFNSPLHF. This sequence joins TRBV28 and TRBJ1-6; TRBD1 agrees at 7 bases. V lost 7 bases to trimming and J lost 7 bases; unmatched junction nucleotides: 7. Germline CDR1 is MDHEN and CDR2 is SYDVKM. This CDR3 contains 14 residues.

This clone has only one observation. The rearrangement joins TRBV2 to TRBJ1-5, with TRBD1 as a possible D gene (6 bases). Germline V lookup: CDR1 SNHLY, CDR2 FYNNEI. The germline V and J ends were trimmed by 6 bases and 6 bases, with 12 bases remaining between them. CDR3 length: 13 residues. CDR3 bases: TGTGCCAGCAGCGACCAGGGGAGTCAGCCCCAGCATTTT. Encoded protein: CASSDQGSQPQHF.

The chain joins TRBV6-2 or TRBV6-3 to TRBJ2-3, with D possibly TRBD2 on 7 matching bases. This CDR3 comprises 15 residues. The germline V gene has CDR1 MNHEY and CDR2 SVGEGT. Trimming shortened V by 4 bases and J by 5 bases, and 16 bases separated the two germline ends. CDR3 in DNA: TGTGCCAGCAGTTGGGGGGGGGCCGCCATAGATACGCAGTATTTT. The encoded protein is CASSWGGAAIDTQYF.